The clone carrying this T cell receptor (beta chain) was detected only a few times. The antigen is undetermined. This sample is part of a study of T-cell reconstitution after alpha-beta-depleted transplantation in children. Whole-study results and caveats: One year after transplant, T-cell counts and diversity came mostly from newly produced T cells.

The V end was cut by 6 bases, the J end by 0 bases, with 14 bases between. This CDR3 has 15 residues. The TCRbeta library was prepared with unique molecular identifiers. Via MiXCR, TCRdb re-called the PCR reads, giving one row per CDR3 protein. The table includes 140,000 to 150,000 distinct CDR3 sequences, 8% to 10% detected once. The chain combines TRBV12-3 or TRBV12-4 with TRBJ1-1; TRBD1 is a possible D gene (5 bases). The TCR sequence derives from a female patient between 2 and 15 years old who had a stem cell transplant for congenital amegakaryocytic thrombocytopenia, so the T cells may come from the graft donor. The source was PBMCs, mostly from graft donor cells, collected 180 days after TCRalphabeta/CD19-depleted stem cell transplant. CDR3 nucleotide sequence: TGTGCCAGCAGCCGTAGGACAACCCTGAACACTGAAGCTTTCTTT. This codes for CASSRRTTLNTEAFF.